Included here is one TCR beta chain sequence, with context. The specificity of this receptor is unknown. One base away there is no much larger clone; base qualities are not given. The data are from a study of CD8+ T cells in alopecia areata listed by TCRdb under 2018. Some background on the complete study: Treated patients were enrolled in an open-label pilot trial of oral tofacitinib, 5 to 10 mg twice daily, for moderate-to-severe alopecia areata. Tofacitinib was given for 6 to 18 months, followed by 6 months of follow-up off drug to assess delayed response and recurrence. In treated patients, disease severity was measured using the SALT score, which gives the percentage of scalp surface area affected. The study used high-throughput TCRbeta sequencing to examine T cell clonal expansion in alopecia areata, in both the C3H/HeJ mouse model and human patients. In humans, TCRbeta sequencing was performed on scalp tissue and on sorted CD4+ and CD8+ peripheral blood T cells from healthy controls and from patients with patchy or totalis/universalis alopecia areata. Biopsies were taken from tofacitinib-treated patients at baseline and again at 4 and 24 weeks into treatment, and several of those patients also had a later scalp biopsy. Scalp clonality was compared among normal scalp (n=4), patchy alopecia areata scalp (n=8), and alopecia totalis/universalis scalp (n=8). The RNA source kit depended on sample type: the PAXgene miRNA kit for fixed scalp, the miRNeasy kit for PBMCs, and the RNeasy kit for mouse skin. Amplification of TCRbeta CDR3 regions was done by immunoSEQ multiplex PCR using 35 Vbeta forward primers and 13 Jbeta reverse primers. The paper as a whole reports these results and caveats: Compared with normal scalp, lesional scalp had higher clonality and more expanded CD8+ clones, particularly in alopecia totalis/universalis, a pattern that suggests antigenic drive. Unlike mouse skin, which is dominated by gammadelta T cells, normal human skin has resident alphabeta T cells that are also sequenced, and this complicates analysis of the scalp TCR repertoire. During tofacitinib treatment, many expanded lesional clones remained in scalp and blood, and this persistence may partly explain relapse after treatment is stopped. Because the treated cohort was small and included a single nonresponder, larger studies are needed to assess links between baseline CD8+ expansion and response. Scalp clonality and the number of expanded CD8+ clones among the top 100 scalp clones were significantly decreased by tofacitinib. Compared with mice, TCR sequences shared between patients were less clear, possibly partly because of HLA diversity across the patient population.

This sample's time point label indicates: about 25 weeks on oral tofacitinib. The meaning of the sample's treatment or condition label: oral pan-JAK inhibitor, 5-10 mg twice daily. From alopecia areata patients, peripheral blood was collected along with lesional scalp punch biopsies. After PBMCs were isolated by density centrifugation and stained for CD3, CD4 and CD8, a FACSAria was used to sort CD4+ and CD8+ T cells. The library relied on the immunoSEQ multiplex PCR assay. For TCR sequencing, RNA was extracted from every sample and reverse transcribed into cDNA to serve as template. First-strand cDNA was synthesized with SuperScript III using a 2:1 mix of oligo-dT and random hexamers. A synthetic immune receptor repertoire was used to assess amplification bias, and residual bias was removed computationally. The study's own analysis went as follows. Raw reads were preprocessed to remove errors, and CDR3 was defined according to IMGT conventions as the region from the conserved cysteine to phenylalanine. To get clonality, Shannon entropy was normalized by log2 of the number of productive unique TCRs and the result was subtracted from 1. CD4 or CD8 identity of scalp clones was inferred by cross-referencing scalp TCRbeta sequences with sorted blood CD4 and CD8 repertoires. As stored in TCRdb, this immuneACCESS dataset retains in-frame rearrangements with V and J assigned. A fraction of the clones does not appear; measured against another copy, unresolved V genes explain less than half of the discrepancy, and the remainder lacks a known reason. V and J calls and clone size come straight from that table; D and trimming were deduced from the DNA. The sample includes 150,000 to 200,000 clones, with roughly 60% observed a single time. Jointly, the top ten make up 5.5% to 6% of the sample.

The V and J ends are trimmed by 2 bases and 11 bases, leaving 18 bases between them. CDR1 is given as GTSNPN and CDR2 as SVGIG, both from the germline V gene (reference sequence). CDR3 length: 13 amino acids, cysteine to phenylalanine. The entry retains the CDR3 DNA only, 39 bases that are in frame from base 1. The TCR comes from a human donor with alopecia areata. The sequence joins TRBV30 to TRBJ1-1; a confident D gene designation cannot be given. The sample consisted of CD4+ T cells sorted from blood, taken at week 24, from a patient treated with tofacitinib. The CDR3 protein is CAWSYRLVRPAFF. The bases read TGTGCCTGGAGTTACCGGTTGGTGCGCCCCGCTTTCTTT.